The 25 T cell receptor beta chains below were found in one sample sequenced in a study of OX40 agonist ivuxolimab in advanced cancers. Here immunoSEQ multiplex PCR was the method, and the copy in TCRdb shows in-frame clones only, minus some. This sample has some 85,000 clones, with around nine tenths found just once. The sample consisted of CD4+ or CD8+ T cells sorted from blood, taken in a trial of the OX40 agonist ivuxolimab. The receptors were gathered from an adult with an advanced solid tumor such as melanoma, head and neck, liver or kidney cancer.

V is TRBV9 and J is TRBJ2-5, with 10 bases matching TRBD1. Germline V gene sequence: CDR1 SGDLS, CDR2 YYNGEE. Germline trimming cut 4 bases from V and 4 bases from J; bases unmatched to any gene: 4. CDR3 size: 14 residues. CDR3 sequence: CASSPRTGGETQYF. CDR3 nucleotides: TGTGCCAGCAGCCCCCGGACAGGGGGAGAGACCCAGTACTTC.

V is TRBV10-3 and J is TRBJ1-1; the D is unclear. V lost 3 bases, J lost 4 bases, and 9 bases lay in between. CDR1 is ENHRY, CDR2 SYGVKD, per germline. This CDR3 is 13 amino acids long. CDR3 sequence: CAISDLASTEAFF. The CDR3 region has the DNA TGTGCCATCAGTGATCTAGCTAGCACTGAAGCTTTCTTT.

This clone was observed a handful of times. The V gene is TRBV4-2, the J gene TRBJ2-4; D call uncertain. Per germline, CDR1 LGHNA and CDR2 YNFKEQ. The V and J ends lost 0 bases and 6 bases respectively, with 3 bases between them. The CDR3 is 12 residues long. The CDR3 is CASSQDRNIQYF. CDR3 coding DNA: TGTGCCAGCAGCCAAGATCGAAACATTCAGTACTTC.

The genes are TRBV11-3 and TRBJ2-2; TRBD1 aligns across 9 bases. Germline lookup yields CDR1 SGHNT and CDR2 YENEEA. The CDR3 is 16 residues long. J was trimmed by 2 bases and V by 5 bases; bases with no gene match: 6. The CDR3 DNA follows: TGTGCCAGCAGCCCGTGGACAGGGGCTAACACCGGGGAGCTGTTTTTT. Translation gives CASSPWTGANTGELFF.

This chain links TRBV15 with TRBJ2-5, with 9 bases that match TRBD1. The CDR3 runs to 15 residues. Germline lookup yields CDR1 LNHNV and CDR2 YYDKDF (reference sequence). Trimming at V came to 0 bases and at J to 5 bases, leaving 4 bases not matched to a gene. CDR3 coding DNA: TGTGCCACCAGCAGAGACCGGACAGGGGTCGAGACCCAGTACTTC. This gives the protein CATSRDRTGVETQYF.

This sequence joins TRBV15 and TRBJ1-2, with 8 bases identical to TRBD1. This CDR3 has 17 residues. V shed 0 bases, J shed 0 bases, and the junction held 6 bases outside the gene matches. Germline CDR1 LNHNV, CDR2 YYDKDF (reference sequence). The CDR3 nucleotides read TGTGCCACCAGCAGAGATCTGGGACAGGCAACTAACTATGGCTACACCTTC. Translated, it gives CATSRDLGQATNYGYTF.

Only one count was recorded for this clone. The chain carries TRBV7-2 and TRBJ1-2; TRBD1 matches 8 bases. The CDR3 contains 15 residues. Trimming removed 3 bases from V and 2 bases from J; junction bases left unmatched: 5. The germline CDR1 and CDR2 sequences are SGHTA and FQGNSA. CDR3 sequence: CASSFTGGRNYGYTF. The CDR3 DNA follows: TGTGCCAGCAGCTTTACAGGGGGAAGAAACTATGGCTACACCTTC.

The V call is TRBV7-2, the J call TRBJ1-6; TRBD1 might be the D (5 bases). Deletions cut 2 bases from V and 6 bases from J, with 11 bases between. Germline V CDR1 and CDR2: SGHTA, FQGNSA. The CDR3 runs to 15 residues. The CDR3 region has the DNA TGTGCCAGCAGCTTACGGGGCCTAGTTAATTCACCCCTCCACTTT. This translates into CASSLRGLVNSPLHF.

The V and J genes are TRBV14 and TRBJ1-1; TRBD1 agrees at 7 bases. V lost 0 bases and J lost 8; bases outside the gene matches: 3. The CDR3 runs 13 residues. CDR1 is SGHDN, CDR2 FVKESK, per germline. CDR3 DNA sequence: TGTGCCAGCAGCCAAGAAAGGGACAGCGAAGCTTTCTTT. Translation: CASSQERDSEAFF.

The V and J genes are TRBV27 and TRBJ2-2; no definite D call. The CDR3 runs to 14 residues. Germline V gives CDR1 MNHEY, CDR2 SMNVEV (reference sequence). The ends were cut back, 5 bases at V and 2 bases at J, with 9 bases in the middle. CDR3 residues: CASSPLTNTGELFF. In nucleotides, the CDR3 is TGTGCCAGCAGTCCACTGACTAACACCGGGGAGCTGTTTTTT.

The CDR3 DNA follows: TGTGCCAGCAGCTCAGGCTCCAACTATGGCTACACCTTC. Its protein product is CASSSGSNYGYTF. The genes are TRBV11-2 and TRBJ1-2, with D unclear. CDR1 and CDR2 (germline): SGHAT, FQNNGV. The ends were cut back, 4 bases at V and 2 bases at J, with 8 bases in the middle. The CDR3 is 13 amino acids.

The genes are TRBV19 and TRBJ2-5; tentatively, D is TRBD1 (5 bases). Trimming took off 1 base at V and 5 bases at J, with 14 bases between the two ends. This CDR3 is built from 15 residues. CDR1 and CDR2 from the germline V gene are LNHDA and SQIVND (reference sequence). CDR3 nucleotide sequence: TGTGCCAGTAGTATAGGGGGCAGAATGGGGGAGACCCAGTACTTC. Translated, it gives CASSIGGRMGETQYF.

The J gene is TRBJ2-5, the V gene TRBV11-2; 9 nucleotides align to TRBD2. The ends lost 4 bases at V and 7 bases at J; junction bases unmatched: 7. Germline CDR1 is SGHAT and CDR2 is FQNNGV. This CDR3 spans 14 amino acids. In nucleotides, the CDR3 is TGTGCCAGCAGCTCCTCTAGCGGGGAGGCGACCCAGTACTTC. Protein: CASSSSSGEATQYF. Together with reference TRBV11-2 and TRBJ2-5, the CDR3 gives the full variable domain: EAGVAQSPRYKIIEKRQSVAFWCNPISGHATLYWYQQILGQGPKLLIQFQNNGVVDDSQLPKDRFSAERLKGVDSTLKIQPAKLEDSAVYLCASSSSSGEATQYFGPGTRLLVL.

This chain links TRBV18 with TRBJ1-1, with unresolved D. Germline V gene lookup returns CDR1 KGHSH and CDR2 LQKENI. The CDR3 consists of 16 residues. V was clipped by 2 bases and J by 0 bases, with 13 bases between them. The CDR3 nucleotides are TGTGCCAGCTCACCAGATCCGGGGTCGGTGAACACTGAAGCTTTCTTT. Amino acids: CASSPDPGSVNTEAFF.

The J gene is TRBJ2-7, the V gene TRBV5-1, with 7 bases lining up with TRBD2. The CDR3 length is 15 residues. Looked up from germline, CDR1 is SGHRS and CDR2 is YFSETQ. After removal of 0 bases from V and 3 bases from J, the junction contained 6 bases not matched to a gene. The CDR3 nucleotides are TGCGCCAGCAGCTTGGCCGGGGGGACGAACTACGAGCAGTACTTC. This translates into CASSLAGGTNYEQYF.

Details on this clone: The sample holds other DNA sequences that translate to the same CDR3. The gene calls are TRBV11-2 and TRBJ2-7; no firm D call. With 1 base removed from V and 1 base from J, the gap between germline ends came to 5 bases. CDR1 and CDR2 (germline): SGHAT, FQNNGV. This CDR3 has 13 residues. CDR3 coding DNA: TGTGCCAGCAGCTTAGTCCGTTCCTACGAGCAGTACTTC. Its translation is CASSLVRSYEQYF.

The rearrangement joins TRBV6-5 to TRBJ2-7; unclear D gene. V lost 4 bases to trimming and J lost 3 bases, with 10 bases between them. In germline, CDR1 is MNHEY, CDR2 SVGAGI. This CDR3 spans 13 amino acids. The CDR3 nucleotides are TGTGCCAGCAGTTTATCCTGGAACTACGAGCAGTACTTC. Residues: CASSLSWNYEQYF.

The chain links TRBV9 to TRBJ1-3; weak D call: TRBD1 (6 bases). The V end lost 3 bases, the J end lost 0 bases, and 13 bases lay between the germline ends. CDR3 size: 16 residues. The germline gives CDR1 SGDLS, CDR2 YYNGEE. The DNA of the CDR3 is TGTGCCAGCAGCGCGCACACAGGGAGCTCTGGAAACACCATATATTTT. Translated, it gives CASSAHTGSSGNTIYF.

The V and J genes are TRBV28 and TRBJ2-7, with TRBD2 matching 7 bases. The CDR3 is 14 amino acids. V lost 6 bases, J lost 0 bases, and 5 bases stayed unmatched. CDR1 MDHEN and CDR2 SYDVKM come from the germline V gene. CDR3: CASRTGTISYEQYF. Written as DNA, the CDR3 is TGTGCCAGCAGGACCGGGACTATCTCCTACGAGCAGTACTTC.

V usage is TRBV18 and J usage is TRBJ1-1; 8 nucleotides line up with TRBD1. Germline CDR1 reads KGHSH; CDR2 reads LQKENI. The CDR3 is 15 residues long. V was clipped by 3 bases and J by 4 bases; unmatched bases: 7. In DNA form, the CDR3 reads TGTGCCAGCTCACCTGAACAGGGGGTTGTCACTGAAGCTTTCTTT. This sequence encodes CASSPEQGVVTEAFF.

This chain links TRBV7-2 with TRBJ2-1; 9 bases line up with TRBD2. CDR3 size: 16 residues. Germline lookup yields CDR1 SGHTA and CDR2 FQGNSA. J gave up 4 bases and V 3 bases, and 7 bases lay outside the gene matches. The CDR3: CASSLQAGGTYNEQFF. Here the CDR3 DNA reads TGTGCCAGCAGCTTGCAAGCGGGGGGAACTTACAATGAGCAGTTCTTC.

The CDR3 here is CASSLRVGQGGELFF. Written as DNA, the CDR3 is TGTGCCAGCAGCTTACGGGTGGGACAGGGCGGGGAGCTGTTTTTT. The rearrangement links TRBV7-8 to TRBJ2-2, with 9 bases lining up with TRBD1. The germline V gene encodes CDR1 SGHVS and CDR2 FQNEAQ. The trim removed 2 bases at V and 7 bases at J, leaving 5 bases unmatched. This CDR3 is built from 15 residues. The full variable domain, its missing parts supplied by reference TRBV7-8 and TRBJ2-2, is GAGVSQSPRYKVAKRGQDVALRCDPISGHVSLFWYQQALGQGPEFLTYFQNEAQLDKSGLPSDRFFAERPEGSVSTLKIQRTQQEDSAVYLCASSLRVGQGGELFFGEGSRLTVL.

The chain recombines TRBV27 with TRBJ1-5; D call uncertain. This CDR3 has 12 amino acids. CDR1 is MNHEY, CDR2 SMNVEV, per germline (reference sequence). Trimming pared 3 bases from V and 7 bases from J, leaving 7 bases between. CDR3 bases: TGTGCCAGCAGTTTTTCGGGACAGCCCCAGCATTTT. This sequence encodes CASSFSGQPQHF.

This sequence joins TRBV21-1 and TRBJ2-7; the D call of TRBD1 is as the table states it, not checked on the DNA. TRBV21-1 corresponds to a pseudogene. The CDR3 contains 16 residues. DNA of the CDR3: TGTGCCAGCAGCACGCGACGCCGACAGGCCTCCTACGAGCAGTACTTC. It translates to CASSTRRRQASYEQYF.

The gene calls are TRBV2 and TRBJ2-7; 9 nucleotides line up with TRBD1. With 9 bases clipped from V and 7 bases from J, the junction kept 13 bases outside the gene matches. The CDR3 is 14 amino acids. In germline, CDR1 is SNHLY, CDR2 FYNNEI. Here the CDR3 reads CASSTQGQGAEQYF. The CDR3 nucleotides are TGTGCCAGTAGCACCCAGGGACAGGGAGCGGAGCAGTACTTC.